This T cell receptor beta chain was found in a study of cytomegalovirus exposure and HLA in healthy donors. Study-level points and caveats: Immune exposure was documented only through CMV serostatus. Differences between HLA loci emerged in a later analysis of TCR association rates, with DRB1 most and HLA-C fewest.

The CDR3 has 18 amino acids. Germline V CDR1 and CDR2: MGHRA, YSYEKL. Trimming removed 1 base from V and 1 base from J; junction bases left unmatched: 11. Primers for the PCR totalled 60 Vbeta and 13 Jbeta. Original methodology: Approximately 72 million unique TCR beta chains, 9.5 million to 11 million of them shared, were counted by a later analysis. Measured with immunoSEQ multiplex PCR; TCRdb has only the in-frame clones, and not every one. The V and J calls and the clone size are those of that table, but D and trimming were determined from the DNA. Of fewer than 130,000 clones detected, over 60% appear once; the ten largest clones hold around 5%. As for this clone: Its antigen is still unknown.

The chain combines TRBV4-1 with TRBJ2-5; 8 bases map to TRBD1. The TCR comes from a female donor in good health and CMV-seropositive. The specimen sequenced was PBMCs. The chain's CDR3 is CASSQVRPLQGGQETQYF. CDR3 DNA sequence: TGCGCCAGCAGCCAAGTGAGACCCCTACAGGGGGGCCAAGAGACCCAGTACTTC.